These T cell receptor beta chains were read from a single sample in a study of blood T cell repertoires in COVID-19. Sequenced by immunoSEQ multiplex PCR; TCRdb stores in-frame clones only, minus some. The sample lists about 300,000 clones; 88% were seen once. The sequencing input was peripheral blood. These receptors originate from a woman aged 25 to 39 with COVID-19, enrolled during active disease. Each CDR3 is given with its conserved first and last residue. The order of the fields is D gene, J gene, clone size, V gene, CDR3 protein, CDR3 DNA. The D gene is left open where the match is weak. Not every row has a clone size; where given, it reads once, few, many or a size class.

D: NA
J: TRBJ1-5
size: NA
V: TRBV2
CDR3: CASSGTVSNQPQHF
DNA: TGTGCCAGCAGTGGGACAGTTTCCAATCAGCCCCAGCATTTT

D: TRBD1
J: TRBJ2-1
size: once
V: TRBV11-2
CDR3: CASSTRTGGNNEQFF
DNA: TGTGCCAGCAGCACCAGGACAGGGGGTAACAATGAGCAGTTCTTC

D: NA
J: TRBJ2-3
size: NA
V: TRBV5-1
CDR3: CASSLEGVRSDTQYF
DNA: TGCGCCAGCAGCTTGGAGGGGGTTCGGTCAGATACGCAGTATTTT

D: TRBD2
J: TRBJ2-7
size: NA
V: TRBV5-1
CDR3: CASSRLGGSSYEQYF
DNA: TGCGCCAGCAGCAGGCTGGGGGGGTCCTCCTACGAGCAGTACTTC

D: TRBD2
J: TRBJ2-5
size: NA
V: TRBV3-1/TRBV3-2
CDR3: CASSRLAGEETQYF
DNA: TGTGCCAGCAGCCGACTAGCGGGAGAAGAGACCCAGTACTTC

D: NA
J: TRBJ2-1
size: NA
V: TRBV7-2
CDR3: CASSLGREPYNEQFF
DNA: TGTGCCAGCAGCTTAGGCAGGGAACCCTACAATGAGCAGTTCTTC

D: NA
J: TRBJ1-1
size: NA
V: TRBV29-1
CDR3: CSVEVFRGTEAFF
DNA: TGCAGCGTTGAAGTTTTTCGGGGAACTGAAGCTTTCTTT

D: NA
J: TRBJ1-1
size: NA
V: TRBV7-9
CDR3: CASSLEIGDTEAFF
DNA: TGTGCCAGCAGCTTAGAGATTGGAGACACTGAAGCTTTCTTT

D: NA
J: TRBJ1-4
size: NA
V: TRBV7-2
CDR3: CASSPGRGSYEKLFF
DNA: TGTGCCAGCAGCCCCGGAAGGGGCAGTTATGAAAAACTGTTTTTT

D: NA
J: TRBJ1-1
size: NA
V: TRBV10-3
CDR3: CAISEYGAMNAEAFF
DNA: TGTGCCATCAGTGAGTATGGAGCCATGAACGCTGAAGCTTTCTTT

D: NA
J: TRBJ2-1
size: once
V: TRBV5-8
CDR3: CASSLGFPIGSNEQFF
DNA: TGTGCCAGCAGCTTGGGGTTCCCTATTGGGAGTAATGAGCAGTTCTTC

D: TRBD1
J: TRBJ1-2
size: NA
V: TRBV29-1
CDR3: CSVWTGDGYTF
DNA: TGCAGCGTCTGGACAGGGGATGGCTACACCTTC

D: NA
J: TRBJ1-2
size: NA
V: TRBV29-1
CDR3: CSVVNEYGYTF
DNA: TGCAGCGTTGTTAACGAGTATGGCTACACCTTC

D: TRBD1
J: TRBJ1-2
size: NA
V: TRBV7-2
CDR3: CASSPRGDRSGGYTF
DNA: TGTGCCAGCAGCCCCAGGGGGGACAGGTCGGGTGGCTACACCTTC

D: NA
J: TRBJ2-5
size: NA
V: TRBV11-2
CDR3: CASRTGGRRGRQETQYF
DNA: TGTGCCAGCAGAACTGGGGGACGGCGGGGACGGCAAGAGACCCAGTACTTC

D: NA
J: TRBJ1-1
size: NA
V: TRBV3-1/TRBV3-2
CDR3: CASSQEGARVGTEAFF
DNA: TGTGCCAGCAGCCAAGAGGGGGCGAGGGTGGGGACTGAAGCTTTCTTT

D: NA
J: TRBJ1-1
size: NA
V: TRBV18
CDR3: CASSPRQENTEAFF
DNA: TGTGCCAGCTCACCAAGGCAGGAGAACACTGAAGCTTTCTTT

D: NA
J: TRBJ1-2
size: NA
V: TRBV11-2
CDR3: CASSLDLQNYGYTF
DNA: TGTGCCAGCAGCTTAGATCTTCAGAACTATGGCTACACCTTC

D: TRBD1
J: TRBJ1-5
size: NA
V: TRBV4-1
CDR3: CASGKGTGGSQPQHF
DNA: TGCGCCAGCGGGAAGGGGACAGGGGGCAGTCAGCCCCAGCATTTT

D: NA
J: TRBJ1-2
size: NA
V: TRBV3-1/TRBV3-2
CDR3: CASSPQGSYGYTF
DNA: TGTGCCAGCAGCCCGCAGGGAAGCTATGGCTACACCTTC

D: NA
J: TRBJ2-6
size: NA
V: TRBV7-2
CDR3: CASSFSASSGSGANVLTF
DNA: TGTGCCAGCAGCTTTTCAGCGTCGTCCGGCTCTGGGGCCAACGTCCTGACTTTC

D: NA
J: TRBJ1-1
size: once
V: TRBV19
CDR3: CASSIGGGRSNTEAFF
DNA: TGTGCCAGTAGTATAGGGGGGGGGCGTTCGAACACTGAAGCTTTCTTT

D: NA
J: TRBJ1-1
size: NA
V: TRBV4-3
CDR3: CASSQAHFGRDTEAFF
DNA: TGCGCCAGCAGCCAAGCTCACTTCGGGCGGGACACTGAAGCTTTCTTT

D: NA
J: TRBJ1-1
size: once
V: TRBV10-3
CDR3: CAIRDERQNF
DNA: TGTGCCATCAGGGATGAGCGACAGAACTTT

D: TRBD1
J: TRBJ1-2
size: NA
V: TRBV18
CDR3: CASSRERDRGQDGYTF
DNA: TGTGCCAGCTCACGAGAGCGGGACAGGGGGCAAGATGGCTACACCTTC

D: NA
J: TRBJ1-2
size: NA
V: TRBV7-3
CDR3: CASSLKSQGLYGYTF
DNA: TGTGCCAGCAGCTTAAAGAGCCAGGGACTCTATGGCTACACCTTC

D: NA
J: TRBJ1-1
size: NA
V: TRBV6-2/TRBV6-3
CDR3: CASSYMGGGTEAFF
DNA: TGTGCCAGCAGTTACATGGGAGGGGGCACTGAAGCTTTCTTT

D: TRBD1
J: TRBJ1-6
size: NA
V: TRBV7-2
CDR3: CASSPRQGTYNSPLHF
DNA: TGTGCCAGCAGCCCCCGACAGGGAACCTATAATTCACCCCTCCACTTT

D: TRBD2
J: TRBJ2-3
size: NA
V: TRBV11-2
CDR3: CASSLVGGSTDTQYF
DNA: TGTGCCAGCAGCTTAGTCGGGGGGAGCACAGATACGCAGTATTTT

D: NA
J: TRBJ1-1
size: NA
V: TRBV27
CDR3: CASSPLRDVNTEAFF
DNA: TGTGCCAGCAGCCCCCTGAGGGATGTGAACACTGAAGCTTTCTTT

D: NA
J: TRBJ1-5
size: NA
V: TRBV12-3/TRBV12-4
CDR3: CASGGGYQPQHF
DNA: TGTGCCAGCGGGGGGGGATATCAGCCCCAGCATTTT

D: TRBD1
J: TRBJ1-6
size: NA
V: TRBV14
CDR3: CASSQETGGSPLHF
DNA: TGTGCCAGCAGCCAAGAAACAGGGGGATCACCCCTCCACTTT

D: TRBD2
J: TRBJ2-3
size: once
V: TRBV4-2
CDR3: CASSQDSQRGADTQYF
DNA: TGTGCCAGCAGCCAAGATTCCCAGCGGGGGGCAGATACGCAGTATTTT

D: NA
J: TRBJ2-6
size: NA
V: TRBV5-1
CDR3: CASSLERVAGANVLTF
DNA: TGCGCCAGCAGCTTGGAGAGGGTAGCTGGGGCCAACGTCCTGACTTTC

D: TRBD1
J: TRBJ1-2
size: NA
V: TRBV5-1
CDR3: CASSLQGAGYGYTF
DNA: TGCGCCAGCAGCCTACAGGGGGCCGGCTATGGCTACACCTTC

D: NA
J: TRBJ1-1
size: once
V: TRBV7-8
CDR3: CASSLAREIEAFF
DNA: TGTGCCAGCAGCTTAGCGAGGGAAATTGAAGCTTTCTTT

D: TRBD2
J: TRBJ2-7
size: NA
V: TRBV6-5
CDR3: CASSKGLVYEQYF
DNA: TGTGCCAGCAGTAAGGGACTAGTCTACGAGCAGTACTTC

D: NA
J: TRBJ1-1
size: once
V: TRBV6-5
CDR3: CASSGLMNTEAFF
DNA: TGTGCCAGCTCCGGTCTCATGAACACTGAAGCTTTCTTT

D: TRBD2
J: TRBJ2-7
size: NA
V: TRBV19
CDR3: CASSPTGRMGRHEQYF
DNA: TGTGCCAGTAGTCCTACCGGGAGGATGGGACGTCACGAGCAGTACTTC

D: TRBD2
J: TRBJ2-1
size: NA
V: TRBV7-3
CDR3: CASSASGGASYNEQFF
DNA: TGTGCCAGCAGCGCGAGCGGGGGGGCCTCCTACAATGAGCAGTTCTTC

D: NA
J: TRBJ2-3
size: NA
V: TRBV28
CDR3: CASSFQGTDTQYF
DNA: TGTGCCAGCAGTTTTCAGGGAACAGATACGCAGTATTTT

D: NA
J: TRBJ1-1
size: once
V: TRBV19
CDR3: CASSIPGNTEAFF
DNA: TGTGCCAGTAGCATACCCGGGAACACTGAAGCTTTCTTT

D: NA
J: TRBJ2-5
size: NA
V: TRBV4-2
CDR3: CASGPLGDTQETQYF
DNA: TGTGCCAGCGGGCCGCTGGGGGACACCCAAGAGACCCAGTACTTC

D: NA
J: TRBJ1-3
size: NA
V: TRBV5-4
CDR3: CASSGTGSGNTIYF
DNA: TGTGCCAGCAGCGGAACAGGGTCTGGAAACACCATATATTTT

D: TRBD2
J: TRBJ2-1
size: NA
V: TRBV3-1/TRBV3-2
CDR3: CASRSAGGRNEQFF
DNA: TGTGCCAGCAGATCGGCGGGGGGTCGTAATGAGCAGTTCTTC

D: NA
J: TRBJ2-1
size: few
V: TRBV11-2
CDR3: CASSLIGHLSSYNEQFF
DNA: TGTGCCAGCAGCTTAATTGGACACTTAAGCTCCTACAATGAGCAGTTCTTC

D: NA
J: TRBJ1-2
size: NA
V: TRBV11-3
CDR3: CASSSDSYGYTF
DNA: TGTGCCAGCAGCTCGGACAGCTATGGCTACACCTTC

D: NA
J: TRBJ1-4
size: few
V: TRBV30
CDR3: CAWSVEWYYEKLFF
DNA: TGTGCCTGGAGTGTAGAGTGGTATTATGAAAAACTGTTTTTT

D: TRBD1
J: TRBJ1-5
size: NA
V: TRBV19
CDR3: CASSRGTANQPQHF
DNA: TGTGCCAGTAGTAGGGGGACAGCTAATCAGCCCCAGCATTTT

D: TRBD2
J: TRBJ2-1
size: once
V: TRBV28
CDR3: CASRVGGSGPSRNEQFF
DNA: TGTGCCAGCAGGGTGGGTGGTAGCGGGCCTTCCCGGAATGAGCAGTTCTTC

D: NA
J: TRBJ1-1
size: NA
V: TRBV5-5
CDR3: CASSPGARGAFF
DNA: TGTGCCAGCAGCCCAGGGGCCCGGGGAGCTTTCTTT

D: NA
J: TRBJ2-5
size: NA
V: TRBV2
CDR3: CASSEVRGPETQYF
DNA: TGTGCCAGCAGTGAAGTAAGGGGTCCGGAGACCCAGTACTTC

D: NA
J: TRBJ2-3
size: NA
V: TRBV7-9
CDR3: CASSYPGDPSTDTQYF
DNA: TGTGCCAGCAGCTACCCGGGAGACCCTAGCACAGATACGCAGTATTTT

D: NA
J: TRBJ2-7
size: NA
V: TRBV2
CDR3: CASSQGNDEQYF
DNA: TGTGCCAGCAGTCAGGGGAACGACGAGCAGTACTTC

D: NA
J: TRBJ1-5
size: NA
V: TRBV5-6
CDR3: CASSWGRGFPQHF
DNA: TGTGCCAGCAGCTGGGGGAGGGGTTTCCCCCAGCATTTT